This paragraph reports one T cell receptor beta chain. The data are from a study of T cell clones after liver transplantation. Clones were read by immunoSEQ multiplex PCR, and TCRdb kept only the in-frame ones, dropping some. The sample comprises approximately 55,000 clones, about 69% of which are singletons, and 9.5% to 10% rests with the top ten. CDR3 length equals 14 residues. Deletions cut 6 bases from V and 5 bases from J, with 17 bases between. Germline V gene lookup returns CDR1 SEHNR and CDR2 FQNEAQ (reference sequence). Sample: CD4+ T cells from blood, taken about 56 months after liver transplant. The chain is built from TRBV7-9 and TRBJ2-7; possibly TRBD1 for D (6 bases). The TCR comes from a human patient who received a liver transplant. These T cells may partly come from the graft donor. The CDR3 sequence: CASRSAGTTHEQYF. As DNA, the CDR3 is TGTGCCAGCAGGTCGGCTGGGACAACCCACGAGCAGTACTTC.